The rows below give T cell receptor beta chains drawn from one sample of a study of shared clonotypes between healthy human individuals. The table came from immunoSEQ multiplex PCR; TCRdb's copy has only in-frame clones and leaves some out. The sample has millions of clones; approximately 95% are singletons. The sample consisted of naive CD4+ T cells sorted from blood. These receptors all come from a man younger than 35 in good health. The CDR3 runs from the conserved cysteine through the conserved F or W. A D gene is named only where the DNA matches it firmly. For some rows the clone size is stated as once, few or many, or as a class when expanded; others skip it.

D	size	V	J	CDR3	DNA
.	.	TRBV10-3	TRBJ2-2	CAISEEGRTGELFF	TGTGCCATCAGTGAAGAGGGTAGAACCGGGGAGCTGTTTTTT
.	.	TRBV7-2	TRBJ1-1	CASSPQFAATEAFF	TGTGCCAGCAGCCCCCAGTTTGCGGCGACTGAAGCTTTCTTT
.	.	TRBV23-1	TRBJ2-7	CASSQSEGGDFTYEQYF	TGCGCCAGCAGTCAATCGGAAGGGGGGGACTTCACCTACGAGCAGTACTTC
TRBD1	.	TRBV10-2	TRBJ2-7	CASESRTGVYEQYF	TGCGCCAGCGAATCTAGGACAGGGGTCTACGAGCAGTACTTC
TRBD2	.	TRBV5-4	TRBJ2-5	CASSFQTSGQETQYF	TGTGCCAGCAGCTTCCAGACTAGCGGACAAGAGACCCAGTACTTC
.	once	TRBV6-6	TRBJ1-3	CASSYSRQGDTIYF	TGTGCCAGCAGTTACTCGCGCCAGGGAGACACCATATATTTT
.	.	TRBV6-1	TRBJ2-1	CASKRTEYNEQFF	TGTGCCAGCAAAAGGACGGAGTACAATGAGCAGTTCTTC
.	.	TRBV4-1	TRBJ1-4	CASSQDQAPEKLFF	TGCGCCAGCAGCCAAGACCAGGCCCCTGAAAAACTGTTTTTT
.	once	TRBV27	TRBJ2-5	CASSLSQMTGIQETQYF	TGTGCCAGCAGTTTATCACAGATGACTGGTATCCAAGAGACCCAGTACTTC
TRBD1	.	TRBV5-4	TRBJ2-5	CASSPRTGEETQYF	TGTGCCAGCAGCCCCCGGACAGGGGAAGAGACCCAGTACTTC
TRBD1	.	TRBV10-3	TRBJ2-2	CAISISPGQLTGELFF	TGTGCCATCAGTATATCGCCGGGACAGCTTACCGGGGAGCTGTTTTTT
TRBD1	once	TRBV7-9	TRBJ2-3	CASSRRQGSTDTQYF	TGTGCCAGCAGCCGGAGACAGGGTAGCACAGATACGCAGTATTTT
TRBD1	.	TRBV5-1	TRBJ2-5	CASSTGTEQETQYF	TGCGCCAGCAGCACCGGGACAGAACAAGAGACCCAGTACTTC
.	.	TRBV7-2	TRBJ2-3	CASTRSEADTQYF	TGTGCCAGCACCCGGTCGGAGGCAGATACGCAGTATTTT
TRBD1	.	TRBV19	TRBJ2-1	CASREGQGIYNEQFF	TGTGCCAGTAGAGAGGGACAGGGTATTTACAATGAGCAGTTCTTC
TRBD2	.	TRBV10-3	TRBJ2-1	CAIRGLAGGNEQFF	TGTGCCATCAGAGGACTAGCGGGGGGCAATGAGCAGTTCTTC
.	.	TRBV11-2	TRBJ2-3	CASSLGHSPGVQYF	TGTGCCAGCAGCTTAGGGCACAGTCCGGGAGTACAGTATTTT
.	.	TRBV30	TRBJ1-3	CAWTASGNTIYF	TGTGCCTGGACGGCATCTGGAAACACCATATATTTT
TRBD2	.	TRBV18	TRBJ2-1	CASSPFWREGLDNEQFF	TGTGCCAGCTCACCATTTTGGCGGGAGGGCCTTGACAATGAGCAGTTCTTC
.	.	TRBV5-4	TRBJ2-7	CASSNPSGGDEQYF	TGTGCCAGCAGCAACCCCTCGGGGGGCGACGAGCAGTACTTC